Each of the 4 T cell receptor beta chains below was sequenced from the same sample in a study of OX40 agonist ivuxolimab in advanced cancers. Clones were read by immunoSEQ multiplex PCR, and TCRdb kept only the in-frame ones, dropping some. The sample contains some 33,000 clones, approximately 84% of which appear only once. The sequencing used CD4+ or CD8+ T cells sorted from blood, collected in a trial of the OX40 agonist ivuxolimab. These receptors were taken from an adult with an advanced solid tumor such as melanoma, head and neck, liver or kidney cancer.

The chain couples TRBV9 to TRBJ2-3; unclear D gene. In germline, CDR1 is SGDLS, CDR2 YYNGEE. Trimming shortened V by 7 bases and J by 0 bases, and 15 bases separated the two germline ends. This CDR3 contains 15 residues. The CDR3 here is CASGRRLSSTDTQYF. The CDR3 DNA sequence: TGTGCCAGCGGGCGGCGGTTATCTAGCACAGATACGCAGTATTTT.

J is TRBJ2-7 and V is TRBV28; 10 nucleotides agree with TRBD1. The V segment lost 6 bases and the J segment 0 bases; nucleotides outside the gene matches: 14. This CDR3 spans 18 amino acids. Germline CDR1 MDHEN, CDR2 SYDVKM. The CDR3 nucleotides read TGTGCCAGCAGCCCCGGGACAGGGGTGTACGGGTTCTCCTACGAGCAGTACTTC. It specifies CASSPGTGVYGFSYEQYF.

The chain couples TRBV4-1 to TRBJ1-5; D unresolved. Per germline, CDR1 MGHRA and CDR2 YSYEKL. The CDR3 is 14 residues long. The V end lost 0 bases, the J end lost 4 bases, and 7 bases lay between the germline ends. Here the CDR3 reads CASSQDKGNQPQHF. DNA for the CDR3: TGCGCCAGCAGCCAAGATAAGGGAAATCAGCCCCAGCATTTT.

In regard to this clone: Its ends do not fully match the called genes, so a read error is possible. At the DNA level, this CDR3 is encoded by other sequences in the same sample as well. The chain uses TRBV7-9 and TRBJ2-5; tentatively, D is TRBD2 (6 bases). The CDR3 has 15 residues. Germline values: CDR1 SEHNR, CDR2 FQNEAQ (reference sequence). CDR3 protein: CASSPWEVEEETQYF. CDR3 nucleotides: TGCGCCAGCAGCCCCTGGGAGGTCGAGGAAGAGACCCAGTACTTC.